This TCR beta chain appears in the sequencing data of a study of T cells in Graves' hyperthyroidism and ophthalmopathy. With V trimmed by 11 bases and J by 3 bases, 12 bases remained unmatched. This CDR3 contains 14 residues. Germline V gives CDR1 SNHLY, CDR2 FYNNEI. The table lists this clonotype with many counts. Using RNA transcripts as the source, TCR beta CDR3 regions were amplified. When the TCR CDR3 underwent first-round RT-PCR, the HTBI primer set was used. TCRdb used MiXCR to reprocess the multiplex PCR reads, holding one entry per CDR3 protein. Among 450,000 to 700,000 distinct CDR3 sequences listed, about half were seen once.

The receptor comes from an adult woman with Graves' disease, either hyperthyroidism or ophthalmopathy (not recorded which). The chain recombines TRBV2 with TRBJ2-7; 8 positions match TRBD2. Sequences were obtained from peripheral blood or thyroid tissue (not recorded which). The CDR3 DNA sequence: TGTGCCTCCCGCCTCGAGCGGGGGAGCTACGAGCAGTACTTC. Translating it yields CASRLERGSYEQYF.